These 6 T cell receptor beta chains came from one sample sequenced in a study of blood T cell repertoires in COVID-19 (dated by TCRdb to the early 2020s). The library was generated by the immunoSEQ multiplex PCR assay. As stored in TCRdb, this immuneACCESS dataset retains in-frame rearrangements with V and J assigned. A fraction of the clones does not appear; measured against another copy, unresolved V genes explain less than half of the discrepancy, and the remainder lacks a known reason. The sample table shows 200,000 to 250,000 clones, and 88% are seen once. The ten largest make up over 1.5% of the sample. Sequenced: peripheral blood. The origin of the receptors is a man aged 70-80 years with acute or convalescent COVID-19.

This clone has a single count. The chain is built from TRBV3-1 (or the pseudogene TRBV3-2) and TRBJ1-1; D perhaps matches TRBD1 (6 bases). This CDR3 comprises 17 residues. Germline values: CDR1 LGHDT, CDR2 YNNKEL (reference sequence). With 0 bases removed from V and 2 bases from J, the gap between germline ends came to 16 bases. CDR3 DNA: TGTGCCAGCAGCCAAGAACTGACAGGTACTTTCAACACTGAAGCTTTCTTT. This translates into CASSQELTGTFNTEAFF.

The gene calls are TRBV11-2 and TRBJ1-2, with 7 bases aligning to TRBD1. Germline V lookup: CDR1 SGHAT, CDR2 FQNNGV. This CDR3 has 13 amino acids. Losses at the gene ends were 4 bases for V and 4 bases for J; bases not matched to a gene: 3. This chain's CDR3 is CASSSGQSYGYTF. CDR3 coding DNA: TGTGCCAGCAGCTCGGGACAGAGCTATGGCTACACCTTC.

The J gene is TRBJ1-1, the V gene TRBV4-2, with D tentatively TRBD1 (5 bases). CDR3 length: 16 amino acids. V lost 6 bases and J lost 1, with 18 bases in between. CDR1 is LGHNA and CDR2 is YNFKEQ in the germline V gene. CDR3 in DNA: TGTGCCAGCAGTATAGATTCCGGGACTGCGAACACTGAAGCTTTCTTT. Protein: CASSIDSGTANTEAFF.

The rearrangement uses TRBV27 and TRBJ2-3; TRBD2 matches 8 bases. In germline, CDR1 is MNHEY, CDR2 SMNVEV (reference sequence). The CDR3 contains 15 residues. Unmatched junction bases numbered 7, after V lost 3 bases and J lost 5 bases. Here the CDR3 DNA reads TGTGCCAGCAGTTTCCCAGCGGGAGCGAAAGATACGCAGTATTTT. Protein product: CASSFPAGAKDTQYF.

In nucleotides, the CDR3 is TGTGCCAGCAGTCACTTAACAGAGGGTTATCAGCCCCAGCATTTT. This encodes CASSHLTEGYQPQHF. The chain is built from TRBV6-2 or TRBV6-3 and TRBJ1-5; no clear D gene. CDR1 and CDR2 (germline): MNHEY, SVGEGT. V lost 5 bases and J 5 bases, leaving 16 bases between the germline ends. The CDR3 has 15 amino acids.

The chain has TRBV11-2 and TRBJ2-4, with D possibly TRBD2 on 5 matching bases. There are 14 residues in the CDR3. Looked up from germline, CDR1 is SGHAT and CDR2 is FQNNGV. The germline V and J ends were trimmed by 5 bases and 1 base, with 9 bases remaining between them. The CDR3 nucleotides are TGTGCCAGCAGCCCTTGGAGGGCCAAAAACATTCAGTACTTC. It codes for CASSPWRAKNIQYF. The whole variable domain, remainder taken from reference TRBV11-2 and TRBJ2-4, is EAGVAQSPRYKIIEKRQSVAFWCNPISGHATLYWYQQILGQGPKLLIQFQNNGVVDDSQLPKDRFSAERLKGVDSTLKIQPAKLEDSAVYLCASSPWRAKNIQYFGAGTRLSVL.